This T cell receptor beta chain was profiled in a study of neurological immune-mediated disorders. One entry per CDR3 protein, called by TCRdb with MiXCR from the 5' RACE reads. The data show around 69,000 distinct CDR3 sequences, less than 5.5% seen once. This clonotype was seen many times. V was clipped by 4 bases and J by 0 bases, with 11 bases between them. CDR1 and CDR2 (germline): SGDLS, YYNGEE. The CDR3 extends over 14 amino acids. The sample consisted of PBMCs. This TCR came from a young man with multiple sclerosis. The chain is built from TRBV9 and TRBJ2-7; no firm D call. The CDR3 sequence: CASSPAGISYEQYF. The CDR3 nucleotides are TGTGCCAGCAGCCCCGCAGGAATCTCCTACGAGCAGTACTTC.